This TCR beta chain was recovered during a study of blood T cell repertoires in COVID-19 (dated by TCRdb to the early 2020s). Regarding the study in general: Samples covering the acute and convalescent phases of COVID-19 were provided by collaborators in the United States, Italy and Spain. Sample metadata almost always included a de-identified subject ID, COVID-19 status, age in years and sex. The repertoires were released in a freely available public database intended as a resource for research on the immune response to SARS-CoV-2. The samples were drawn from two sources: the first 160 participants of the ongoing ImmuneRACE study, and about 1,300 subjects contributed by 6 global collaborators. The prospective study material was composed of cDNA or gDNA derived from T cells, B-cell-depleted T cells, or PBMCs. The dataset comprised deeply sampled blood TCRbeta repertoires from subjects exposed to, actively infected with, or recovered from COVID-19. Where HLA class I and class II types were available, the types were taken from metadata supplied by the sample provider, not from assay-based typing.

TCRbeta CDR3 regions were amplified from genomic DNA by means of the immunoSEQ Assay, a bias-controlled multiplex PCR. From the authors' description of their analysis: The number of nucleated cells in each sample was estimated by amplification of reference gene primers within the assay. Sequence reads were collapsed and filtered to measure the absolute abundance of every unique TCRbeta CDR3 rearrangement. For each sample, productive Simpson clonality was calculated as the square root of Simpson's diversity index over productive rearrangements. The clones in this table, taken by TCRdb from immuneACCESS, are in-frame only. Not every clone is retained; where verified, under half of the shortfall comes from an unresolved V gene, and the cause of the rest is unknown. That table is the source of V, J and clone size, and D and trimming were worked out from the DNA. The sample profile shows roughly 700,000 clones; just under 90% of them were found once. Of the sample, roughly 0.25% falls within the top ten clones.

Notes on this clone: Its antigen is still unknown. No base quality values were provided; no much bigger clone lies one nucleotide off.

Collaborating institutions collected whole blood in K2EDTA tubes following their own protocols. Collaborator samples were shipped for TCRbeta analysis as frozen whole blood, isolated PBMCs, or DNA extracted from either sample type. On the study overall, not on this receptor specifically: Clinical and demographic metadata were provided uncurated, with the amount varying by source and participant.

Sequencing was carried out using peripheral blood. The receptor was isolated from a woman aged 18-29 years with acute or convalescent COVID-19.

CDR3 loop: CASQRGGGDTEAFF. The DNA sequence follows: TGTGCCAGCCAAAGGGGGGGAGGGGACACTGAAGCTTTCTTT. Recombination linked TRBV6-5 to TRBJ1-1; the D gene is perhaps TRBD1, on 6 matching bases. CDR1 and CDR2, per the germline V gene, are MNHEY and SVGAGI. The CDR3 covers 14 residues, taking in both the cysteine and the phenylalanine. Just the 42-base CDR3 DNA is kept, in frame starting at base 1. The germline ends are 16 bases apart after V is trimmed by 8 bases and J by 3 bases.